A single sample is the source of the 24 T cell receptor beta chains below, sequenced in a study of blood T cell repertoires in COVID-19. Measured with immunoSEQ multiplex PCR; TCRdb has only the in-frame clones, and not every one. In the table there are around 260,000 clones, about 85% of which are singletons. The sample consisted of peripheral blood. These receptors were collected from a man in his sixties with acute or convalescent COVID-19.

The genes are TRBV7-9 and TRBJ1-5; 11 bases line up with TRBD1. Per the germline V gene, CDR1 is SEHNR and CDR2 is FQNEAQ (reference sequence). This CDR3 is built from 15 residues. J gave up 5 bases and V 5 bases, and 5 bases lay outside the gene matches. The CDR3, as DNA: TGTGCCAGCAGCCCACCGGGACAGGGGGATCAGCCCCAGCATTTT. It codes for CASSPPGQGDQPQHF.

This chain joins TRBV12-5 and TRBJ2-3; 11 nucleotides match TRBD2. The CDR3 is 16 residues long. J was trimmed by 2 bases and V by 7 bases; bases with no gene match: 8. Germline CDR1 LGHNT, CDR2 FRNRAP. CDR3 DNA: TGTGCTAGTGCAGTCGGGACTAGCGGCAACACAGATACGCAGTATTTT. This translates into CASAVGTSGNTDTQYF.

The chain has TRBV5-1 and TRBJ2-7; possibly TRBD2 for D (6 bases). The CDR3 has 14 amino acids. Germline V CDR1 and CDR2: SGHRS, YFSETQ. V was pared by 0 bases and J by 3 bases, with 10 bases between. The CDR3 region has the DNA TGCGCCAGCAGCTTGGCGGACGGGGGCTACGAGCAGTACTTC. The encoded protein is CASSLADGGYEQYF.

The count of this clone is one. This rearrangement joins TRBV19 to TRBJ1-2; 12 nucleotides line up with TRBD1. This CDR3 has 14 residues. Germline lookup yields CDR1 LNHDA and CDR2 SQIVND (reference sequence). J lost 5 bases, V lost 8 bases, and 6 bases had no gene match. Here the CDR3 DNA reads TGTGCCAGTCGACTGGGACAGGGGGCTTATGGCTACACCTTC. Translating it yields CASRLGQGAYGYTF.

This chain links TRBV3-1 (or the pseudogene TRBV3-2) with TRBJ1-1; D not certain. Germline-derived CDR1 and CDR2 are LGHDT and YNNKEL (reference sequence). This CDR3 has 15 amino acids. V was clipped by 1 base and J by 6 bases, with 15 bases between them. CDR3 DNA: TGTGCCAGCAGCCAAGGGGCAGGCCCGTCGGCTGAAGCTTTCTTT. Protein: CASSQGAGPSAEAFF.

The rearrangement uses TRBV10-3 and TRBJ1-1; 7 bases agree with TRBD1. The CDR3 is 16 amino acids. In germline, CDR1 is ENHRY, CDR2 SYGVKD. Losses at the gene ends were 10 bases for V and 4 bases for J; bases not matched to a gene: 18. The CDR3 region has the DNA TGTGCCACGGCCGGGACAGAAGGATCCTTATCCACTGAAGCTTTCTTT. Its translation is CATAGTEGSLSTEAFF.

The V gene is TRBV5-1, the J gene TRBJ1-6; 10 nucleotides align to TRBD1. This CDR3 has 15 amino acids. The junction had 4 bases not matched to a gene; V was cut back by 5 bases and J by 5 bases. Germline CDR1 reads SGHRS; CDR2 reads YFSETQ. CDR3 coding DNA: TGCGCCAGCAGGCCCGGACAGGGGGATAATTCACCCCTCCACTTT. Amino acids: CASRPGQGDNSPLHF.

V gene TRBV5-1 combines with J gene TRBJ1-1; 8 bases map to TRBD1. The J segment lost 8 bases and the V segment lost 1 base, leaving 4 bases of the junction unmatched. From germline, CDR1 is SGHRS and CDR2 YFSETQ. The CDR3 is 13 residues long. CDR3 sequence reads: CASSLSGGQEAFF. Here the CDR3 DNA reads TGCGCCAGCAGCTTGTCAGGGGGCCAGGAAGCTTTCTTT.

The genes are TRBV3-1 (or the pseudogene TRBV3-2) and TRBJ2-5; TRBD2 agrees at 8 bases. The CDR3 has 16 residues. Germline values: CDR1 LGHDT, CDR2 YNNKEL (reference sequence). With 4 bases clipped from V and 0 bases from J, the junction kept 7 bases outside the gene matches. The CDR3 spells CASSPQTSAYQETQYF. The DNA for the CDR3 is TGTGCCAGCAGCCCTCAGACTAGCGCTTACCAAGAGACCCAGTACTTC.

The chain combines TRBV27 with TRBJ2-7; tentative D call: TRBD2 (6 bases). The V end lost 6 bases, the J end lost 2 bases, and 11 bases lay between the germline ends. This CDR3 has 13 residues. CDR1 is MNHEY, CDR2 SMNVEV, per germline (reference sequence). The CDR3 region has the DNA TGTGCCAGCAGCCGGGACTTAACCTACGAGCAGTACTTC. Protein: CASSRDLTYEQYF.

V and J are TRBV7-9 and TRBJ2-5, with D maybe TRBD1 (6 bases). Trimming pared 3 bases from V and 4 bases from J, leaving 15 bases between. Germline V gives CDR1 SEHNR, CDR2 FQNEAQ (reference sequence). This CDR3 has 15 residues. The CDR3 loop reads CASSFGGNLGETQYF. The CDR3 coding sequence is TGTGCCAGCAGCTTTGGGGGCAATCTCGGAGAGACCCAGTACTTC.

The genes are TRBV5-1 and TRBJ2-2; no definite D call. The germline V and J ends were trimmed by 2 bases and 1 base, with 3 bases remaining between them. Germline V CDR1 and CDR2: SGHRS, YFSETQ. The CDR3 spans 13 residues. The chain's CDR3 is CASSFKNTGELFF. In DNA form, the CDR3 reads TGCGCCAGCAGCTTCAAGAACACCGGGGAGCTGTTTTTT.

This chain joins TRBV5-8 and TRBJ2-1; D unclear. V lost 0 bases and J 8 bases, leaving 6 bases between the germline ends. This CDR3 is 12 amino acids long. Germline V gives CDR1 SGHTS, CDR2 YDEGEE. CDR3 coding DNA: TGTGCCAGCAGCTTGGTCCGTTATGAGCAGTTCTTC. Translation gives CASSLVRYEQFF.

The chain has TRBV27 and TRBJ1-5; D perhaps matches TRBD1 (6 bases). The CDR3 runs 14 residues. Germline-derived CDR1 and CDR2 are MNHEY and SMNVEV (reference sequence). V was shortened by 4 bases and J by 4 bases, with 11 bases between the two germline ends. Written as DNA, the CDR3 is TGTGCCAGCAGTTCACCGGACAGTAATCAGCCCCAGCATTTT. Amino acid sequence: CASSSPDSNQPQHF.

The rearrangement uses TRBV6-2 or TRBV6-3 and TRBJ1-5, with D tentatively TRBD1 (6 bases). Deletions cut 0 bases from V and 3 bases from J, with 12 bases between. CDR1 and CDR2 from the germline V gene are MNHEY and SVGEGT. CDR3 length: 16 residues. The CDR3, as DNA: TGTGCCAGCAGTTACTCGCCGACAGGTATCAATCAGCCCCAGCATTTT. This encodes CASSYSPTGINQPQHF.

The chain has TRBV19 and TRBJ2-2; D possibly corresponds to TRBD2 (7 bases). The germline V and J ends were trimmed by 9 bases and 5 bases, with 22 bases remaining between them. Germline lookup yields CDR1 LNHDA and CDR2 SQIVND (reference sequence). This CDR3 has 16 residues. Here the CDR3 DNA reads TGTGCCAGCAGAGGGGGAGCGGGAACCACGACCGGGGAGCTGTTTTTT. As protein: CASRGGAGTTTGELFF. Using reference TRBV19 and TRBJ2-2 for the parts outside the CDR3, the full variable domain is DGGITQSPKYLFRKEGQNVTLSCEQNLNHDAMYWYRQDPGQGLRLIYYSQIVNDFQKGDIAEGYSVSREKKESFPLTVTSAQKNPTAFYLCASRGGAGTTTGELFFGEGSRLTVL.

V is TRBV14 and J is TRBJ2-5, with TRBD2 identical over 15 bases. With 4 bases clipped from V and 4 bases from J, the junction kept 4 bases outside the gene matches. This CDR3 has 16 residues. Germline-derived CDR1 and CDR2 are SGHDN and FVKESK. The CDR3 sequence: CASSPRTSGGGETQYF. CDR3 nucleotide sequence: TGTGCCAGCAGCCCCCGGACTAGCGGGGGGGGAGAGACCCAGTACTTC.

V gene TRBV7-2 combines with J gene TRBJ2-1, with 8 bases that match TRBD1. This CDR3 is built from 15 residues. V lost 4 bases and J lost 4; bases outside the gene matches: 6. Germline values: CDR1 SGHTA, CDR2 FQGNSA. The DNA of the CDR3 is TGTGCCAGCAGCTCGTCCCGGGACAGGTACAATGAGCAGTTCTTC. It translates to CASSSSRDRYNEQFF.

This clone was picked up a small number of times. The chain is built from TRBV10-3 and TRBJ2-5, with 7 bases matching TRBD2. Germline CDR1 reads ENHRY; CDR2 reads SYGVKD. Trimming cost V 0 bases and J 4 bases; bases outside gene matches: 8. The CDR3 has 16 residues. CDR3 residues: CAISESSGTILETQYF. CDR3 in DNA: TGTGCCATCAGTGAGTCGAGCGGGACTATCTTAGAGACCCAGTACTTC.

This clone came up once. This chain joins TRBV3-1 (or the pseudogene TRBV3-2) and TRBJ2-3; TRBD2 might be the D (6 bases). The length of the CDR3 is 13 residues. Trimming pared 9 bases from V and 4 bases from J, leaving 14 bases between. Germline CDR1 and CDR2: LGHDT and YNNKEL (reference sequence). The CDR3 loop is CASEKRAADTQYF. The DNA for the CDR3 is TGTGCCAGTGAGAAGCGGGCAGCAGATACGCAGTATTTT.

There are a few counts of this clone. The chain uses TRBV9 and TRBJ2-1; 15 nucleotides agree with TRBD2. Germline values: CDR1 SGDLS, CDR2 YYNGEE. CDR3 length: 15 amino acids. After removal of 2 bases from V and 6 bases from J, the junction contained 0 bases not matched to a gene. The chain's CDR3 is CASSVGLAGGNEQFF. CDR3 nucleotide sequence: TGTGCCAGCAGCGTGGGACTAGCGGGAGGCAATGAGCAGTTCTTC.

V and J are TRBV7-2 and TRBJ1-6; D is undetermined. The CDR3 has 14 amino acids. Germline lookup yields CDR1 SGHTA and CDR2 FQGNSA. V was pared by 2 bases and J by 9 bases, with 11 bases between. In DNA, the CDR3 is TGTGCCAGCAGCTTATTGTTGGAGCTTTCACCCCTCCACTTT. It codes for CASSLLLELSPLHF.

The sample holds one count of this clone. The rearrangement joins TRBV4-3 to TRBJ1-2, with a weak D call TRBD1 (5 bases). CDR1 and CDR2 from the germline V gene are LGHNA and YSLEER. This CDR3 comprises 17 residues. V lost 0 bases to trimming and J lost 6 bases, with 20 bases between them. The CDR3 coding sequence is TGCGCCAGCAGCCAAGACCCTCGGGACTCACCCATACATGGCTACACCTTC. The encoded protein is CASSQDPRDSPIHGYTF.

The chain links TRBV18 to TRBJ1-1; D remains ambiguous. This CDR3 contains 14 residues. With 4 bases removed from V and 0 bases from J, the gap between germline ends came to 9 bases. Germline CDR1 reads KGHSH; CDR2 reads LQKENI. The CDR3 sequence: CASSRDNMNTEAFF. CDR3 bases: TGTGCCAGCTCACGCGACAACATGAACACTGAAGCTTTCTTT.